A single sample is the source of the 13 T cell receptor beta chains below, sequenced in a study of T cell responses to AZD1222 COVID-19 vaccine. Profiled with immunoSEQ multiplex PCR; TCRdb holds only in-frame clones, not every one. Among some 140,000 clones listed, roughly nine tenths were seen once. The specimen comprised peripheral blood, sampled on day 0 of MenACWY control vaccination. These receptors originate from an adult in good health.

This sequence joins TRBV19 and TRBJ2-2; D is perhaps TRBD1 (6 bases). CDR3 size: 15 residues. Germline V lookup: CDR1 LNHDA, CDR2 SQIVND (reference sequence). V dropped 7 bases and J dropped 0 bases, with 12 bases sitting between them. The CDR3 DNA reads TGTGCCAGTATCCACCCAGGGGCGAACACCGGGGAGCTGTTTTTT. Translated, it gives CASIHPGANTGELFF.

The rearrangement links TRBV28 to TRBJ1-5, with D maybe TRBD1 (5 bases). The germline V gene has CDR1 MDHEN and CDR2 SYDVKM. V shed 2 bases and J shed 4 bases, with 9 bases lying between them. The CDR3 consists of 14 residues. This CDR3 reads CASSLRQYNQPQHF. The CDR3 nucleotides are TGTGCCAGCAGTTTAAGACAGTATAATCAGCCCCAGCATTTT.

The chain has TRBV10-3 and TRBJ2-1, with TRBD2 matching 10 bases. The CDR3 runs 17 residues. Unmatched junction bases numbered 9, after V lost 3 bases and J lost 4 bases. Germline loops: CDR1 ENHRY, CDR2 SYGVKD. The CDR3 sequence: CAISDSQAGGPYNEQFF. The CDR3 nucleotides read TGTGCCATCAGTGACTCCCAAGCGGGGGGGCCATACAATGAGCAGTTCTTC.

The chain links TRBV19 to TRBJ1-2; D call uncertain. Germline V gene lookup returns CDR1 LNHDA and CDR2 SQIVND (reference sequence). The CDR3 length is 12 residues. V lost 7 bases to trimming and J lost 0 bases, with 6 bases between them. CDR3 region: CASKGANYGYTF. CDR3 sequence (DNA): TGTGCCAGTAAGGGCGCTAACTATGGCTACACCTTC.

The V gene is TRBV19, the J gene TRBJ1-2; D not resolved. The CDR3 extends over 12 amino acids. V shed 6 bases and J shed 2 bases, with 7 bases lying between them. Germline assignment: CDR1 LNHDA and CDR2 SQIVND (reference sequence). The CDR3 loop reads CASRGGNYGYTF. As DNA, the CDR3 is TGTGCCAGTAGGGGTGGAAACTATGGCTACACCTTC.

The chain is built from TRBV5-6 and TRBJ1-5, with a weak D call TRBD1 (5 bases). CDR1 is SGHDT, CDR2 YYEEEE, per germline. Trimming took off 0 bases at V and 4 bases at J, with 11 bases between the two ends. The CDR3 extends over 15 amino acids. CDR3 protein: CASSLDGRGNQPQHF. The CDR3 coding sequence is TGTGCCAGCAGCTTGGATGGGAGGGGAAATCAGCCCCAGCATTTT.

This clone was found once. The CDR3 protein is CASSFREGDGYTF. The CDR3 bases are TGCGCCAGCAGCTTCCGGGAAGGCGACGGCTACACCTTC. The chain is built from TRBV5-1 and TRBJ1-2; D uncertain. V lost 2 bases and J lost 8, with 13 bases in between. There are 13 residues in the CDR3. Germline loops: CDR1 SGHRS, CDR2 YFSETQ. Supplemented by reference TRBV5-1 and TRBJ1-2, the full variable domain reads KAGVTQTPRYLIKTRGQQVTLSCSPISGHRSVSWYQQTPGQGLQFLFEYFSETQRNKGNFPGRFSGRQFSNSRSEMNVSTLELGDSALYLCASSFREGDGYTFGSGTRLTVV.

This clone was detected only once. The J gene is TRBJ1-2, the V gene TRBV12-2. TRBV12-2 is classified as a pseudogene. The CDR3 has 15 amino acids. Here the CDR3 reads CASRLGRRSGYGYTF. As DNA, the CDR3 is TGTGCAAGTCGCTTAGGCCGAAGGTCGGGCTATGGCTACACCTTC.

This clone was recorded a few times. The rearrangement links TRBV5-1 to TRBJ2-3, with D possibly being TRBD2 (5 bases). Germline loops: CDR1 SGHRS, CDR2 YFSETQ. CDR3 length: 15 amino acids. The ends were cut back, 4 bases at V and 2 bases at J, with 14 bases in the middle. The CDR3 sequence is CASSLAGQNTDTQYF. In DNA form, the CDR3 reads TGCGCCAGCAGCCTAGCTGGGCAGAACACAGATACGCAGTATTTT.

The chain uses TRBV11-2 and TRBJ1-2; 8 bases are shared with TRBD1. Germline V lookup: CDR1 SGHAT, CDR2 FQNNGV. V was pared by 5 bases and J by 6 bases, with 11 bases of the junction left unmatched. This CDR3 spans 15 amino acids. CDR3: CASSTRGRRVDGYTF. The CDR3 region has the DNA TGTGCCAGCAGCACCAGGGGGCGCAGAGTGGATGGCTACACCTTC.

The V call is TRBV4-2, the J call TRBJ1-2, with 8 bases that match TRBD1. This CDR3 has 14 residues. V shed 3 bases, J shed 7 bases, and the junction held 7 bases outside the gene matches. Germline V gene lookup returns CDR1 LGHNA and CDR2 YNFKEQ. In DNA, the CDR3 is TGTGCCAGCAGCCAGGACAGGGAACGGGCTGGCTACACCTTC. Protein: CASSQDRERAGYTF.

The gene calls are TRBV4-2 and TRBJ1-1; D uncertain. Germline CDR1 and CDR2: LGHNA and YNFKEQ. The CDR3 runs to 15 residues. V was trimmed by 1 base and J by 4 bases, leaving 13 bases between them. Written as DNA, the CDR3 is TGTGCCAGCAGCCAAGTAAGGGTTTTGGGCACTGAAGCTTTCTTT. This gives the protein CASSQVRVLGTEAFF.

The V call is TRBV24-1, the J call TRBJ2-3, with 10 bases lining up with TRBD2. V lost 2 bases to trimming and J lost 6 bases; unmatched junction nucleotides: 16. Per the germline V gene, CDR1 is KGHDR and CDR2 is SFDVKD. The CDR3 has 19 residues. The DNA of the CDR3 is TGTGCCACCAGTGATTCAAGTGGAATAGCGGGGGGTATTCCCGATACGCAGTATTTT. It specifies CATSDSSGIAGGIPDTQYF.